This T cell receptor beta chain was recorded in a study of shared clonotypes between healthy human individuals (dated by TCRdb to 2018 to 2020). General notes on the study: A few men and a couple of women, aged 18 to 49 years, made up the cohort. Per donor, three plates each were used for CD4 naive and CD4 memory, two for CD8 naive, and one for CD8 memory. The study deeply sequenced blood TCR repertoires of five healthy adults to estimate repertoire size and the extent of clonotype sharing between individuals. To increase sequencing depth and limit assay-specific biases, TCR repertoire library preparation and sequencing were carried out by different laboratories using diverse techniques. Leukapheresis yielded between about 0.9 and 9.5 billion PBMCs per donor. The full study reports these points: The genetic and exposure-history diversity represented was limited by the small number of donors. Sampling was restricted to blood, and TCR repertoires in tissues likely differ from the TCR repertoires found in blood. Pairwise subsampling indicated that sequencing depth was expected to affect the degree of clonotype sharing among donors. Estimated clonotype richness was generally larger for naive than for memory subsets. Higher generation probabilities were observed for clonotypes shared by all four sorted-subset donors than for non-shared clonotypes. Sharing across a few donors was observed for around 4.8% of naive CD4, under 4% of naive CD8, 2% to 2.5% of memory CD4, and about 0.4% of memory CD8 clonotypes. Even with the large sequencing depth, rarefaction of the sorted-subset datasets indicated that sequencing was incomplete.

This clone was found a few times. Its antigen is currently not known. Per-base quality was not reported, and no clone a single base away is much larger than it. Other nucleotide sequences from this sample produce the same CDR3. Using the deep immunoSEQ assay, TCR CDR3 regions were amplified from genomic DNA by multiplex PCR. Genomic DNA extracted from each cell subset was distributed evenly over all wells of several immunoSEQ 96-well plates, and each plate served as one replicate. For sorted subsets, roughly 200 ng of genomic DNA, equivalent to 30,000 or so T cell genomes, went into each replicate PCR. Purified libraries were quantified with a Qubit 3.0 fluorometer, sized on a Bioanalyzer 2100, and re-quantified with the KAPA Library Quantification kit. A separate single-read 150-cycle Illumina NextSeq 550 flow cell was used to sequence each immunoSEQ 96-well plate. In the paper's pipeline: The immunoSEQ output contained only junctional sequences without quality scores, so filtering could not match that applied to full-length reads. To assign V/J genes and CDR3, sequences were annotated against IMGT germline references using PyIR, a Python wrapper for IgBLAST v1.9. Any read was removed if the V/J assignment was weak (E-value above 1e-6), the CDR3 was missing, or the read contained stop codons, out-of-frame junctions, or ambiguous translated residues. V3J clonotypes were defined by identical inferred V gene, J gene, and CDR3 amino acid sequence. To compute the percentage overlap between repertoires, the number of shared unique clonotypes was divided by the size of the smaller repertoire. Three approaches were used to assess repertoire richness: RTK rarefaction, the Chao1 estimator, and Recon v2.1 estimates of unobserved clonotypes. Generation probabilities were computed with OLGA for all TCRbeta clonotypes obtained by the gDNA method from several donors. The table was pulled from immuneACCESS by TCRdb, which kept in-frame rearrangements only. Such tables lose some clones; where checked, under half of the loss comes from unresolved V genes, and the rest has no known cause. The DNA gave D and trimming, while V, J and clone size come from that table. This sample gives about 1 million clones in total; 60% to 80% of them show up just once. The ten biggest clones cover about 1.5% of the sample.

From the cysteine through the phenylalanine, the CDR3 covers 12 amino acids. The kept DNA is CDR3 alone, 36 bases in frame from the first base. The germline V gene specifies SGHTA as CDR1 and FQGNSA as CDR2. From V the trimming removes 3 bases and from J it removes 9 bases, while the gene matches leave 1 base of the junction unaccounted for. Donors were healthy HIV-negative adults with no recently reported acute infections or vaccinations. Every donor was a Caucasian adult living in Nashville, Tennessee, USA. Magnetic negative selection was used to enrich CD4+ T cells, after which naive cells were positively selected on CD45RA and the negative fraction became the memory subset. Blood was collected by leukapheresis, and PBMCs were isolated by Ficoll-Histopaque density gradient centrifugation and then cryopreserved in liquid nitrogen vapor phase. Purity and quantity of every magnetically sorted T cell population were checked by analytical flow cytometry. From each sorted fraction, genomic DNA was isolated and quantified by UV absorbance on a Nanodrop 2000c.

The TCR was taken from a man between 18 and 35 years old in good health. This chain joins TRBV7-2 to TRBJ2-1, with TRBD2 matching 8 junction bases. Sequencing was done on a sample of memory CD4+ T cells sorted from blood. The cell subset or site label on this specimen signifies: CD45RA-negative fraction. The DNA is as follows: TGTGCCAGCAGCTTGGCGGGAGGTGAGCAGTTCTTC. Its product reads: CASSLAGGEQFF.